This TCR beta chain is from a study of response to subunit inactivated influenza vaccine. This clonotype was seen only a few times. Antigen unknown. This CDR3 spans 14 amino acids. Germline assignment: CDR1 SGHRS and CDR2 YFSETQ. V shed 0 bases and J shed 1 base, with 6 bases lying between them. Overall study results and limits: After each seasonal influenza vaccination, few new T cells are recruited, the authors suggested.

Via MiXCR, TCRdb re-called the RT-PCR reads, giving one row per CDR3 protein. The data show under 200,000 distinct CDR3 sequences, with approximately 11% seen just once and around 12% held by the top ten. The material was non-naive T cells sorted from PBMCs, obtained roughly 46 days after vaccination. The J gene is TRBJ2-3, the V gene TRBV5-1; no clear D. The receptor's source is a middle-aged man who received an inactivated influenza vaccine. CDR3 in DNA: TGCGCCAGCAGCTTGGCCCCCCGCACAGATACGCAGTATTTT. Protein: CASSLAPRTDTQYF.